This record concerns one TCR beta chain sequence. This specimen comes from a study of blood T cell repertoires in COVID-19. Clones were sequenced by immunoSEQ multiplex PCR, and TCRdb holds only the in-frame ones, with some missing. The sample shows 200,000 to 250,000 clones, around nine tenths of them seen only once. The participants were between roughly 18 and 100 years old and came from under 25 US areas. Germline loops: CDR1 SGHNT, CDR2 YENEEA. The CDR3 length is 13 residues. Trimming shortened V by 2 bases and J by 8 bases, and 12 bases separated the two germline ends. V and J are TRBV11-3 and TRBJ1-2; D remains ambiguous. Sequenced: PBMCs or T cells enriched from blood (not recorded which). This sequence was found in a woman in her twenties or thirties who had been exposed to COVID-19. Here the CDR3 reads CASSLNSGDGYTF. The CDR3 region has the DNA TGTGCCAGCAGCTTAAACTCAGGTGACGGCTACACCTTC.